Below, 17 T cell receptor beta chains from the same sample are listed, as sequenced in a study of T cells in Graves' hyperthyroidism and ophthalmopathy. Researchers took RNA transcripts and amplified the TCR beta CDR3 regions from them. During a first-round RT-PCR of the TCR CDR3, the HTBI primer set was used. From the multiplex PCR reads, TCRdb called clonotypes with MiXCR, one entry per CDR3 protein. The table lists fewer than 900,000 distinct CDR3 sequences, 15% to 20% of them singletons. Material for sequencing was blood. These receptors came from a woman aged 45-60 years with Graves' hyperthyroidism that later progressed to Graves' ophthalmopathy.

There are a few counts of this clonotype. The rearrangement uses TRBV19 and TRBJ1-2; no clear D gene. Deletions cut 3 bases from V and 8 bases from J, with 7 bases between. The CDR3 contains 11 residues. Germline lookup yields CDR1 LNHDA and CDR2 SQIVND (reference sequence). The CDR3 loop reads CASSILGGYTF. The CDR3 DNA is TGTGCCAGTAGTATCTTGGGCGGCTACACCTTC. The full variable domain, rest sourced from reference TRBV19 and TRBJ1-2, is DGGITQSPKYLFRKEGQNVTLSCEQNLNHDAMYWYRQDPGQGLRLIYYSQIVNDFQKGDIAEGYSVSREKKESFPLTVTSAQKNPTAFYLCASSILGGYTFGSGTRLTVV.

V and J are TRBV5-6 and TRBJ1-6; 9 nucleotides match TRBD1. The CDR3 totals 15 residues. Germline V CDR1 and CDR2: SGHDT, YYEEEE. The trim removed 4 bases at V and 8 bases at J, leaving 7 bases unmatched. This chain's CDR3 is CASSAPGQGDSPLHF. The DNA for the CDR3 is TGTGCCAGCAGCGCACCGGGACAGGGAGATTCACCCCTCCACTTT. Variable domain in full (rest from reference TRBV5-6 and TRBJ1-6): DAGVTQSPTHLIKTRGQQVTLRCSPKSGHDTVSWYQQALGQGPQFIFQYYEEEERQRGNFPDRFSGHQFPNYSSELNVNALLLGDSALYLCASSAPGQGDSPLHFGNGTRLTVT.

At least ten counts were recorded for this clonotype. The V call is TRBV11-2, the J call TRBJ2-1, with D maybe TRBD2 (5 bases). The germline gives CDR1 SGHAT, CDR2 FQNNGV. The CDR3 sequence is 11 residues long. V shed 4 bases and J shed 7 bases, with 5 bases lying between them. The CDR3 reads CASSWENEQFF. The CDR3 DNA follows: TGTGCCAGCAGCTGGGAGAATGAGCAGTTCTTC.

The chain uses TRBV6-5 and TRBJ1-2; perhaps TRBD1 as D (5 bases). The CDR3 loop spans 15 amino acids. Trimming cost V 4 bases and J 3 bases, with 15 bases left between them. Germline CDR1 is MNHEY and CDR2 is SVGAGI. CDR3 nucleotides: TGTGCCAGCAGTTCCGGGGCCCTTGATTACTATGGCTACACCTTC. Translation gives CASSSGALDYYGYTF.

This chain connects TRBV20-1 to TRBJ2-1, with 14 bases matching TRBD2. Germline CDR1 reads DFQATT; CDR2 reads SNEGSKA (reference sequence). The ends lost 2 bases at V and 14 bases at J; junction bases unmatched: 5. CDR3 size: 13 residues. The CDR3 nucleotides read TGCAGTGCTAGACGACTAGCGGGGGGGAATAAGTTCTTC. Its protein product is CSARRLAGGNKFF.

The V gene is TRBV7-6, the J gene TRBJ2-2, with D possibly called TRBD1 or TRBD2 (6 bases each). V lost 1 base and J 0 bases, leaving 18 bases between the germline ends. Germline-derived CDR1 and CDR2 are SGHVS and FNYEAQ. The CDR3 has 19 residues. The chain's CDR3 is CASSLVFGGPGSNTGELFF. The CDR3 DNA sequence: TGTGCCAGCAGCTTAGTTTTTGGGGGGCCAGGTTCGAACACCGGGGAGCTGTTTTTT.

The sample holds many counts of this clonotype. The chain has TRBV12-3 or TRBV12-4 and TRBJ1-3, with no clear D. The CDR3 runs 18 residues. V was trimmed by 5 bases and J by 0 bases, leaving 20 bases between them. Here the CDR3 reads CASSTYPGKKSSGNTIYF. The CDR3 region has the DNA TGTGCCAGCAGTACCTACCCGGGCAAAAAGAGCTCTGGAAACACCATATATTTT.

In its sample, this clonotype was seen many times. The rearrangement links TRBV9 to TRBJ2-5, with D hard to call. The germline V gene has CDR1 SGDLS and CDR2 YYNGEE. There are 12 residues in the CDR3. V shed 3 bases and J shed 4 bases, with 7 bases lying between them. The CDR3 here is CASSALGETQYF. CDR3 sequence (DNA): TGTGCCAGCAGCGCGCTGGGAGAGACCCAGTACTTC.

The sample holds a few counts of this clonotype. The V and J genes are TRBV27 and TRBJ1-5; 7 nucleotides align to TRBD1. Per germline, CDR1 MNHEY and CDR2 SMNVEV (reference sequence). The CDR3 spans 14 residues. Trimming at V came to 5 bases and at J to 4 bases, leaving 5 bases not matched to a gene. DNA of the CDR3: TGTGCCAGCAGTGTAAACAGGGGTAATCAGCCCCAGCATTTT. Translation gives CASSVNRGNQPQHF.

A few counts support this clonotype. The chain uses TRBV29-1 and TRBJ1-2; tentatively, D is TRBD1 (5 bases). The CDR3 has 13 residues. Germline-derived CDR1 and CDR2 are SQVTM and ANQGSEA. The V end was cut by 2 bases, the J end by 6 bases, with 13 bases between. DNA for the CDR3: TGCAGCGTTGAAAAGGGACGCGGGAATGGCTACACCTTC. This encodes CSVEKGRGNGYTF.

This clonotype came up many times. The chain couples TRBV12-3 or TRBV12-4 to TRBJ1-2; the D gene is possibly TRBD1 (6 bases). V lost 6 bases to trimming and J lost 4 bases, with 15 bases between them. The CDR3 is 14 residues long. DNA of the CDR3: TGTGCCAGCAGCACCAGGACAGCCACCTATGGCTACACCTTC. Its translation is CASSTRTATYGYTF.

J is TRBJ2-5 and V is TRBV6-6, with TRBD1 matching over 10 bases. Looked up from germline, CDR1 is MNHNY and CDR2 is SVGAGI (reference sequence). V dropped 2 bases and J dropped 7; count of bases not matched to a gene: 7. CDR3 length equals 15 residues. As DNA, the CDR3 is TGTGCCAGCAGTTACACCGGGACAGGGGAAGGGACCCAGTACTTC. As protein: CASSYTGTGEGTQYF.

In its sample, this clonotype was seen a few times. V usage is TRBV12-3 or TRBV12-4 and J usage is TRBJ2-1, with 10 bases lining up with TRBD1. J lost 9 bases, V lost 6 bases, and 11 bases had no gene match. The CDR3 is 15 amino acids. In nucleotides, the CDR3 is TGTGCCAGCAGAACCTCGGGACAGGGGTTGAGTGAGCAGTTCTTC. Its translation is CASRTSGQGLSEQFF.

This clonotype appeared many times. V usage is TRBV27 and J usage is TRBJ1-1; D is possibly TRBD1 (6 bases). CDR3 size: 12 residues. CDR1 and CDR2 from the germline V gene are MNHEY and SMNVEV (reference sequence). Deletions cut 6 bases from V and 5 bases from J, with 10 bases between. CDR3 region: CASRHRDTEAFF. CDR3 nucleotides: TGTGCCAGCAGGCACAGGGATACTGAAGCTTTCTTT.

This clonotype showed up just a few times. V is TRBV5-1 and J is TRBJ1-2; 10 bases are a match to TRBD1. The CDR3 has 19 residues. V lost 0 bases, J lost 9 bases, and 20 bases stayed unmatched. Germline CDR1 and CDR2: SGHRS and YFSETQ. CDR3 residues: CASSLEWALWTGGLRSYTF. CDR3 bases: TGCGCCAGCAGCTTGGAGTGGGCTTTGTGGACAGGGGGTTTGAGAAGCTACACCTTC.

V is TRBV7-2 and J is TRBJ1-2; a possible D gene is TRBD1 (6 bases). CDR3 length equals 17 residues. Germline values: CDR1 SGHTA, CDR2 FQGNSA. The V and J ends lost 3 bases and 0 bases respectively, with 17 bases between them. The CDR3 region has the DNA TGTGCCAGCAGCTTCGGGACACACATCGGGGCTAACTATGGCTACACCTTC. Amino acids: CASSFGTHIGANYGYTF.

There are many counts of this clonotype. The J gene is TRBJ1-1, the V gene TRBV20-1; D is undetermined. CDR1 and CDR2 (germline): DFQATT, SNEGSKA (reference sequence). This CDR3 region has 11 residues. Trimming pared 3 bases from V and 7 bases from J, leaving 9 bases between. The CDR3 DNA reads TGCAGTGCTAGCGTGAGAGTTGAAGCTTTCTTT. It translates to CSASVRVEAFF.